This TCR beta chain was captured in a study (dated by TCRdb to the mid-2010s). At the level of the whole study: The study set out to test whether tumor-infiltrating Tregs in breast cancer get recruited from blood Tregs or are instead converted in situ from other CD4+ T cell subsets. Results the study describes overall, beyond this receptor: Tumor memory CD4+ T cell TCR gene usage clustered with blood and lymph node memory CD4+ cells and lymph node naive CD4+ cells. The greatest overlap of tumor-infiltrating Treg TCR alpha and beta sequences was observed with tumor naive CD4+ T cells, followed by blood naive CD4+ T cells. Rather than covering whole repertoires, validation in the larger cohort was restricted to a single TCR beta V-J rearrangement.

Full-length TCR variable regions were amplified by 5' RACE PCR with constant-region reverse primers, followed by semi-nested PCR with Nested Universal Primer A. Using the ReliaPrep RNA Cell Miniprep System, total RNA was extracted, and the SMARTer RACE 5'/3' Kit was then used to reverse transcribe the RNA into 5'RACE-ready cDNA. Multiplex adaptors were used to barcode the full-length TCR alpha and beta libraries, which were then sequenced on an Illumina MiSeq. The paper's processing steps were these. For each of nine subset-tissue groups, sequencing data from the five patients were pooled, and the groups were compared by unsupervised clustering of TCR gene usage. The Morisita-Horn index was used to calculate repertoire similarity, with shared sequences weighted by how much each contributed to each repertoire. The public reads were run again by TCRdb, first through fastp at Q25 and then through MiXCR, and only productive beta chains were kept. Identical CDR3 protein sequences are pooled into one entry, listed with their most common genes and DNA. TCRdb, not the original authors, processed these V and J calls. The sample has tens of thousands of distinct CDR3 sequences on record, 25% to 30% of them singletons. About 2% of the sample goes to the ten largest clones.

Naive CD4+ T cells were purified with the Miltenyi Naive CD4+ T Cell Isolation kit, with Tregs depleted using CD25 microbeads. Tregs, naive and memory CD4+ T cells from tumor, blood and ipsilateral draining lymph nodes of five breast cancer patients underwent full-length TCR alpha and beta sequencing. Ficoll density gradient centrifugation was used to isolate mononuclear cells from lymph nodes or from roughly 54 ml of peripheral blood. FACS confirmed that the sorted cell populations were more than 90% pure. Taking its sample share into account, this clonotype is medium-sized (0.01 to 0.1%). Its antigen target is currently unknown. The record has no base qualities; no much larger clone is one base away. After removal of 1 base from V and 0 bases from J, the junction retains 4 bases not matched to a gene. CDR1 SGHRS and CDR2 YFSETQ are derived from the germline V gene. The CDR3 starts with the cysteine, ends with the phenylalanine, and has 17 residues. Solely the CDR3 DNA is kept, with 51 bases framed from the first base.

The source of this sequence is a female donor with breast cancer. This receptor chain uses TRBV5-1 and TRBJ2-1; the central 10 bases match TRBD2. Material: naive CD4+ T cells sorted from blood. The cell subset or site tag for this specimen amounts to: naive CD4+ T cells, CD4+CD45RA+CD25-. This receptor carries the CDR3 CASSLQPSGSSYNEQFF. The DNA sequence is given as TGCGCCAGCAGCTTGCAGCCTAGCGGGAGCTCCTACAATGAGCAGTTCTTC.